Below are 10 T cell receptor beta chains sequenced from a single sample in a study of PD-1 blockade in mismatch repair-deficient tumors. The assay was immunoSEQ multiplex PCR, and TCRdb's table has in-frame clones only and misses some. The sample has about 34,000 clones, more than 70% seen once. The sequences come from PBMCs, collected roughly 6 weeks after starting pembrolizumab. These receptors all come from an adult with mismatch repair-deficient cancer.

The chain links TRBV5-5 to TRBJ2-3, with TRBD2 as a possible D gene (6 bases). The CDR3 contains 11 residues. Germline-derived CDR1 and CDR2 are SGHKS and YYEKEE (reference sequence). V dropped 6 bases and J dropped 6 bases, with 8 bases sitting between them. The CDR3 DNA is TGTGCCAGCAAACGGGGGGATACGCAGTATTTT. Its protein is CASKRGDTQYF.

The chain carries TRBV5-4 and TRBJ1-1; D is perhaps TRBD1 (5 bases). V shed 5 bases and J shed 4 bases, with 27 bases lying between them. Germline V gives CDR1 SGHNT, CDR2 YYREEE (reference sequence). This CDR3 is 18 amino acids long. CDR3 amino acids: CASSQAGRGRLWGTEAFF. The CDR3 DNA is TGTGCCAGCAGTCAAGCGGGGAGGGGCCGCCTGTGGGGCACTGAAGCTTTCTTT.

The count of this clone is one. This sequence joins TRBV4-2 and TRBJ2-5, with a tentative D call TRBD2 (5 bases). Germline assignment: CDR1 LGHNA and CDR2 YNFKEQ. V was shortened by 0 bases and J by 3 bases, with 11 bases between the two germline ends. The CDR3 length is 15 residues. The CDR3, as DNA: TGTGCCAGCAGCCAAGACGCGGGCCTAAAAGAGACCCAGTACTTC. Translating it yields CASSQDAGLKETQYF.

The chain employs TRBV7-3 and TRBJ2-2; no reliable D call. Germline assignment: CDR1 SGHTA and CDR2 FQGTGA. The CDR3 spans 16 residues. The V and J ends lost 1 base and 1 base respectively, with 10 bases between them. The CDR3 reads CASSLNPPGNTGELFF. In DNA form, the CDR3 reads TGTGCCAGCAGCTTAAATCCTCCCGGGAACACCGGGGAGCTGTTTTTT.

The CDR3 here is CASSPRGGQGEQFF. As DNA, the CDR3 is TGTGCCAGCAGCCCCCGAGGAGGGCAGGGTGAGCAGTTCTTC. The gene calls are TRBV5-6 and TRBJ2-1; D might be TRBD2 (6 bases). V was trimmed by 4 bases and J by 9 bases, leaving 17 bases between them. Germline V gives CDR1 SGHDT, CDR2 YYEEEE. The CDR3 contains 14 residues.

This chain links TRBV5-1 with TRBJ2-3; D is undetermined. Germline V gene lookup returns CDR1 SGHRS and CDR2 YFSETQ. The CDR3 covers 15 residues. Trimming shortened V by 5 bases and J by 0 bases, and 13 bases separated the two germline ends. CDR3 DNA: TGCGCCAGCAGTCATGGTTTGCAGAGCACAGATACGCAGTATTTT. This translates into CASSHGLQSTDTQYF.

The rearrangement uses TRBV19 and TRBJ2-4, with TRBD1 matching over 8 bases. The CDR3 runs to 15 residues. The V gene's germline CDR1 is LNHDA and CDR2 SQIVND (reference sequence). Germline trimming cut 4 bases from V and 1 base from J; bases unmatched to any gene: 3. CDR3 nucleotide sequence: TGTGCCAGTAGTAAACAGGGGGATGCCAAAAACATTCAGTACTTC. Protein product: CASSKQGDAKNIQYF.

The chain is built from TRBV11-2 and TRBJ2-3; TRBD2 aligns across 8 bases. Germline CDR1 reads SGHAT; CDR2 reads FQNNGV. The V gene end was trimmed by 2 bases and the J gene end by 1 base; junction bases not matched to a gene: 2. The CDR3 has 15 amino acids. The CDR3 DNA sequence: TGTGCCAGCAGCTTAATTAGCGGGGGCACAGATACGCAGTATTTT. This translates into CASSLISGGTDTQYF.

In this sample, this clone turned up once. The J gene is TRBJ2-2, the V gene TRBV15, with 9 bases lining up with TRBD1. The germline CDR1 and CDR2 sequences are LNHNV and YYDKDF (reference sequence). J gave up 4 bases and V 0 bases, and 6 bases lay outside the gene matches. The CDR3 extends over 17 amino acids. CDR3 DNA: TGTGCCACCAGCAGAGATAGGACAGGGGATTCCACCGGGGAGCTGTTTTTT. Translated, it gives CATSRDRTGDSTGELFF.

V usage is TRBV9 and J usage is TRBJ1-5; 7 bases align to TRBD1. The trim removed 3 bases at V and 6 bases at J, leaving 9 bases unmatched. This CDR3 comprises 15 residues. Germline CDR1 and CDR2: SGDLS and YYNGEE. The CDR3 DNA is TGTGCCAGCAGCGCCAATACAGGGGTAGGTCAGCCCCAGCATTTT. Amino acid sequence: CASSANTGVGQPQHF.